The entry below describes one T cell receptor (beta chain). Its antigen is not known. The data were obtained in a study of shared clonotypes between healthy human individuals. Data came from immunoSEQ multiplex PCR; TCRdb stores just in-frame clones and leaves some out. The sample consists of roughly 2,300,000 clones, 80% to 95% of them appearing once. The CDR3 length is 15 residues. The J segment lost 7 bases and the V segment lost 4 bases, leaving 13 bases of the junction unmatched. The germline V gene has CDR1 SGHRS and CDR2 YFSETQ. The donor cohort consisted entirely of Caucasian adults residing in Nashville, Tennessee. General observations from the study: A handful of donors showed sharing of roughly 5% of naive CD4 clonotypes. Clonotype sharing among the donors was expected to vary with sequencing depth. The generation probabilities recorded for non-shared clonotypes fell below those of clonotypes shared by all four donors.

Sequenced sample: naive CD4+ T cells from PBMCs. The subset is: CD45RA+ positively selected. This sequence originates from a man aged 18 to 30 in good health. Some clones in this sample may be carry-over from other donors' samples. This sequence joins TRBV5-1 and TRBJ2-7; 8 bases align to TRBD1. CDR3 bases: TGCGCCAGCAGCGGGCGGGGACAGGCGTCGCGTGAGCAGTACTTC. Translated, it gives CASSGRGQASREQYF.